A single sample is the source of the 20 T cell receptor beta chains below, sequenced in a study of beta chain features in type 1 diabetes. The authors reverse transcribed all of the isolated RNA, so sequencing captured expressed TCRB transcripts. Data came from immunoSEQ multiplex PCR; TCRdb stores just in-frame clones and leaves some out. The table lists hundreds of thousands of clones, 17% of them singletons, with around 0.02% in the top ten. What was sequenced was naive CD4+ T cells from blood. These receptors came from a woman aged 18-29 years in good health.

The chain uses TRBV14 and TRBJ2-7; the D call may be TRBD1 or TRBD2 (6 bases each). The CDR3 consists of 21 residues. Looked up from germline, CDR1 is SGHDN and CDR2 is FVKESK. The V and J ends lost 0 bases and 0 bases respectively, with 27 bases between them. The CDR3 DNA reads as TGTGCCAGCAGCCAAGACGACGGCCAGGGGTTCTCCACTAGCTTCTCCTACGAGCAGTACTTC. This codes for CASSQDDGQGFSTSFSYEQYF.

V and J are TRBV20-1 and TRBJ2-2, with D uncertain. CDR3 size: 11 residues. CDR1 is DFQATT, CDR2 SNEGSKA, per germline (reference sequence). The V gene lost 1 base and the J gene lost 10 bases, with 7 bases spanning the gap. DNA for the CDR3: TGCAGTGCTAGAGGGATGGAGGAGCTGTTTTTT. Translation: CSARGMEELFF.

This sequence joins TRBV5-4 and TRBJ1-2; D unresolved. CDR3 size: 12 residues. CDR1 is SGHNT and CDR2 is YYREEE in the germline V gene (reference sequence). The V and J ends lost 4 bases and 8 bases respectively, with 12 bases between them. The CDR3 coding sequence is TGTGCCAGCAGCGGTCAGTGGGAAGGCTACACCTTC. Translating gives CASSGQWEGYTF.

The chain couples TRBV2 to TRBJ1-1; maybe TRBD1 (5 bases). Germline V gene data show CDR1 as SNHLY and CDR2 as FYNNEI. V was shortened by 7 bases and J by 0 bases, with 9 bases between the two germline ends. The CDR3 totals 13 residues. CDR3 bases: TGTGCCAGCATAGAGGGGATGAACACTGAAGCTTTCTTT. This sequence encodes CASIEGMNTEAFF.

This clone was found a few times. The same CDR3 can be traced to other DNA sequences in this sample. The CDR3 spells CASSEVGETQYF. For the CDR3, the DNA is TGTGCCAGCAGTGAGGTCGGCGAGACCCAGTACTTC. The J gene is TRBJ2-5, the V gene TRBV2; no reliable D call. The CDR3 spans 12 residues. The germline V and J ends were trimmed by 3 bases and 5 bases, with 7 bases remaining between them. Per germline, CDR1 SNHLY and CDR2 FYNNEI.

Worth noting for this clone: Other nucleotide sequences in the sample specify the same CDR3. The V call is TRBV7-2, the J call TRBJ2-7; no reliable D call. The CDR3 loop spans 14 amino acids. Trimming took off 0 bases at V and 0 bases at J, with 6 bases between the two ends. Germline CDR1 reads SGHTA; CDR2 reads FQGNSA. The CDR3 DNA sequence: TGTGCCAGCAGCTTAGCGGGAAGCTCCTACGAGCAGTACTTC. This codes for CASSLAGSSYEQYF.

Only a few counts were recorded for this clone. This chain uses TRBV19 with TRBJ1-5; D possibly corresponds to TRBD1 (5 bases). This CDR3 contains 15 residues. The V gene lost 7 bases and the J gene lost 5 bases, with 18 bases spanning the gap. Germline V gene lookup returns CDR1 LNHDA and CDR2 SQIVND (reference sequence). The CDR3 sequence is CASKYSGPADQPQHF. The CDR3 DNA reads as TGTGCCAGTAAGTATTCGGGGCCAGCGGATCAGCCCCAGCATTTT.

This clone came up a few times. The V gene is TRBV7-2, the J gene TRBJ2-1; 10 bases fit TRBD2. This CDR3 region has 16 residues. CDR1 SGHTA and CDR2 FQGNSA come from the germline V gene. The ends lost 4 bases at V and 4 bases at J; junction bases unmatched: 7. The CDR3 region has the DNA TGTGCCAGCAGCTATCTAGCGGGAGTGGTTTACAATGAGCAGTTCTTC. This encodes CASSYLAGVVYNEQFF.

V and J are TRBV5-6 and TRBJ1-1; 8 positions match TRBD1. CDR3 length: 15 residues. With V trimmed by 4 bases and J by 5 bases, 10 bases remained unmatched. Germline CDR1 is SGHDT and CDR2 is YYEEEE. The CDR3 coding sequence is TGTGCCAGCAGCCCCCGGACAGGGTGGTCGACTGAAGCTTTCTTT. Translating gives CASSPRTGWSTEAFF.

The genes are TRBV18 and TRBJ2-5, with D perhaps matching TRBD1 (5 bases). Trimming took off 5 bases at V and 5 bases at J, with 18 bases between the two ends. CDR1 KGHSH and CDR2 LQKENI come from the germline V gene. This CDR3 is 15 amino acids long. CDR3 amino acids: CASSSPTKGRETQYF. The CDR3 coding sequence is TGTGCCAGCTCATCCCCTACCAAGGGGCGGGAGACCCAGTACTTC. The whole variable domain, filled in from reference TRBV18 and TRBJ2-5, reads NAGVMQNPRHLVRRRGQEARLRCSPMKGHSHVYWYRQLPEEGLKFMVYLQKENIIDESGMPKERFSAEFPKEGPSILRIQQVVRGDSAAYFCASSSPTKGRETQYFGPGTRLLVL.

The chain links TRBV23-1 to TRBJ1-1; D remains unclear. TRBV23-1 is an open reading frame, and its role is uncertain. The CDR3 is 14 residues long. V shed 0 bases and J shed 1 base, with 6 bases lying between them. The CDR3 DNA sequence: TGCGCCAGCAGTCAATCGGAGAGGAACACTGAAGCTTTCTTT. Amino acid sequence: CASSQSERNTEAFF.

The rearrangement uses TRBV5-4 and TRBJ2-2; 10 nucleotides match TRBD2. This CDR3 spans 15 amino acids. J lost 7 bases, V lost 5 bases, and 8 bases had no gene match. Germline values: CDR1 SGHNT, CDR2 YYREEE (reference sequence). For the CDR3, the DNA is TGTGCCAGCAGTCCGAGCGGGAGGGAAAGCGGGGAGCTGTTTTTT. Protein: CASSPSGRESGELFF.

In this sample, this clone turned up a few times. The CDR3 region is CAISDPGLAGGSDTQYF. In DNA, the CDR3 is TGTGCCATCAGTGACCCCGGGCTAGCGGGTGGTTCAGATACGCAGTATTTT. The J gene is TRBJ2-3, the V gene TRBV10-3; 8 bases are a match to TRBD2. The length of the CDR3 is 17 residues. With V trimmed by 3 bases and J by 4 bases, 12 bases remained unmatched. The germline gives CDR1 ENHRY, CDR2 SYGVKD.

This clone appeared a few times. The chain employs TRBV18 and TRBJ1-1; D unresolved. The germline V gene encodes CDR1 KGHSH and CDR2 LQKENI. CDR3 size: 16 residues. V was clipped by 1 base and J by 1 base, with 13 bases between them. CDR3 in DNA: TGTGCCAGCTCACCACTCGCCGGGTTCGGGAACACTGAAGCTTTCTTT. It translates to CASSPLAGFGNTEAFF.

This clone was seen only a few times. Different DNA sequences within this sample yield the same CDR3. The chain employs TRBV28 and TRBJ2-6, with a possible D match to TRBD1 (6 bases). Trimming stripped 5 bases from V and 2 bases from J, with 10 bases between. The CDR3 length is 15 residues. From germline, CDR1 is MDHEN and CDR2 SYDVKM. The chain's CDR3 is CASSPSGAGANVLTF. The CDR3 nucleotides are TGTGCCAGCAGTCCCTCAGGGGCTGGGGCCAACGTCCTGACTTTC. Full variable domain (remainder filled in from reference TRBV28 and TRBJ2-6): DVKVTQSSRYLVKRTGEKVFLECVQDMDHENMFWYRQDPGLGLRLIYFSYDVKMKEKGDIPEGYSVSREKKERFSLILESASTNQTSMYLCASSPSGAGANVLTFGAGSRLTVL.

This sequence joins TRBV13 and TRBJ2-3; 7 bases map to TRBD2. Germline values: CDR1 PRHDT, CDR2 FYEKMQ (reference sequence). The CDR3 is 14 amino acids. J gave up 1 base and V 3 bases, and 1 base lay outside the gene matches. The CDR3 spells CASSFAGGTDTQYF. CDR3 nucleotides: TGTGCCAGCAGCTTTGCGGGGGGCACAGATACGCAGTATTTT.

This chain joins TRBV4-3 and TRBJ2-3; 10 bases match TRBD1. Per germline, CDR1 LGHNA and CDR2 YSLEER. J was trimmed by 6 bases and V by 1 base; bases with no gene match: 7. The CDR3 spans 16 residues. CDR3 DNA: TGCGCCAGCAGCCAAGGGGACAGGGGATTATCCGATACGCAGTATTTT. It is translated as CASSQGDRGLSDTQYF.

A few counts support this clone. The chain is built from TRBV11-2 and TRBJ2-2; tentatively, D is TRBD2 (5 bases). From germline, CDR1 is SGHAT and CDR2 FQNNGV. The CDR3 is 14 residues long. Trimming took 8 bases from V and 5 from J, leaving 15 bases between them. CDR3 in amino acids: CASYRISGTGELFF. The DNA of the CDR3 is TGTGCCAGCTACCGAATCTCGGGAACCGGGGAGCTGTTTTTT.

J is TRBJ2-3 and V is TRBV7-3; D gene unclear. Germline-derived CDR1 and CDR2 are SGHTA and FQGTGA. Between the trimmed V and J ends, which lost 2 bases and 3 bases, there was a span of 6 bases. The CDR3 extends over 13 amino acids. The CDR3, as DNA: TGTGCCAGCAGCTTATACATTACAGATACGCAGTATTTT. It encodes CASSLYITDTQYF. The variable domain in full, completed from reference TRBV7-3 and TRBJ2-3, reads GAGVSQTPSNKVTEKGKYVELRCDPISGHTALYWYRQSLGQGPEFLIYFQGTGAADDSGLPNDRFFAVRPEGSVSTLKIQRTERGDSAVYLCASSLYITDTQYFGPGTRLTVL.

CDR3 sequence: CASRLVGGNEQFF. The DNA for the CDR3 is TGTGCCAGCAGACTGGTGGGTGGCAATGAGCAGTTCTTC. This chain joins TRBV5-6 and TRBJ2-1; unclear D gene. The ends were cut back, 5 bases at V and 6 bases at J, with 12 bases in the middle. CDR1 and CDR2 from the germline V gene are SGHDT and YYEEEE. CDR3 length: 13 residues.